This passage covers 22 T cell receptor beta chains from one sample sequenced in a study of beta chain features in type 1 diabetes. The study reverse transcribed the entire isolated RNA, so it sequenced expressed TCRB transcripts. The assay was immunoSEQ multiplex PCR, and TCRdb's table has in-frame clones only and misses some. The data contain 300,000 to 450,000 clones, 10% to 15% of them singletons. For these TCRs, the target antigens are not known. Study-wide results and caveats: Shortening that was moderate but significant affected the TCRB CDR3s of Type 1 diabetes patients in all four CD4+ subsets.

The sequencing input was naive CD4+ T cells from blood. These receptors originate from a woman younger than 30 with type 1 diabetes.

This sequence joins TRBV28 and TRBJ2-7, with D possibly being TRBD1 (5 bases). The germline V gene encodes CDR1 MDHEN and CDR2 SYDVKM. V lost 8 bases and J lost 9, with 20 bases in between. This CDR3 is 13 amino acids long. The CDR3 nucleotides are TGTGCCAGCGAGATCGCAGGGCAAGGATCGCAGTACTTC. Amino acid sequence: CASEIAGQGSQYF. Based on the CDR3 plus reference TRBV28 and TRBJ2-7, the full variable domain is DVKVTQSSRYLVKRTGEKVFLECVQDMDHENMFWYRQDPGLGLRLIYFSYDVKMKEKGDIPEGYSVSREKKERFSLILESASTNQTSMYLCASEIAGQGSQYFGPGTRLTVT.

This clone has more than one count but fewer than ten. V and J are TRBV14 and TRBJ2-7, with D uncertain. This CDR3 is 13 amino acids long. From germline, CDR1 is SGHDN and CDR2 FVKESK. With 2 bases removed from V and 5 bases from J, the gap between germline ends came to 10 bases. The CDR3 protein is CASSQTTSNEQYF. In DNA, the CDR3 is TGTGCCAGCAGCCAAACAACATCCAACGAGCAGTACTTC.

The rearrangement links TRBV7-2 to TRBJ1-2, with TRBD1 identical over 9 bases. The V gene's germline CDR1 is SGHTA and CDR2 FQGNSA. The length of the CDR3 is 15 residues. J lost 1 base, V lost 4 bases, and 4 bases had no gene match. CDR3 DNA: TGTGCCAGCAGCTCCCCGGACAGGGGTAACTATGGCTACACCTTC. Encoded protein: CASSSPDRGNYGYTF.

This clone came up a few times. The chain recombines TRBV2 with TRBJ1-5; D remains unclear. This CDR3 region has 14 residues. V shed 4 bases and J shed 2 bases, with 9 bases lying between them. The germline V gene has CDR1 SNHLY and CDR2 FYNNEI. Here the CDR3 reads CASSGELGNQPQHF. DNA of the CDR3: TGTGCCAGCAGTGGGGAGCTGGGCAATCAGCCCCAGCATTTT.

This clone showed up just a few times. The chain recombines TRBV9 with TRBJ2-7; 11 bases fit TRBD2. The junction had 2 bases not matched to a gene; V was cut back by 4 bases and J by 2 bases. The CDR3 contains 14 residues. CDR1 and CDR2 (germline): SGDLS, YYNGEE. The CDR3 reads CASSQTSGTYEQYF. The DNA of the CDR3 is TGTGCCAGCAGCCAGACTAGCGGGACCTACGAGCAGTACTTC.

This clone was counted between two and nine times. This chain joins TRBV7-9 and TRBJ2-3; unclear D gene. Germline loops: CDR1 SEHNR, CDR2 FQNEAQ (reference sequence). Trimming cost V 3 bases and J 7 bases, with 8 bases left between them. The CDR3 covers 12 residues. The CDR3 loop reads CASSFVQNTQYF. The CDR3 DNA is TGTGCCAGCAGCTTCGTTCAGAATACGCAGTATTTT. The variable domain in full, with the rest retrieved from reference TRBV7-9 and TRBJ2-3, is DTGVSQNPRHKITKRGQNVTFRCDPISEHNRLYWYRQTLGQGPEFLTYFQNEAQLEKSRLLSDRFSAERPKGSFSTLEIQRTEQGDSAMYLCASSFVQNTQYFGPGTRLTVL.

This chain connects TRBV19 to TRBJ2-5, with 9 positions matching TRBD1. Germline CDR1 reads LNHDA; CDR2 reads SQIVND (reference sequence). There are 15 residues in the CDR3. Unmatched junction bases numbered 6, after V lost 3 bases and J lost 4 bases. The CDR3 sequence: CASSILTGGVETQYF. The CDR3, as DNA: TGTGCCAGTAGTATCCTGACAGGGGGTGTAGAGACCCAGTACTTC. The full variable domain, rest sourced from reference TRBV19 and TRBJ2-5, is DGGITQSPKYLFRKEGQNVTLSCEQNLNHDAMYWYRQDPGQGLRLIYYSQIVNDFQKGDIAEGYSVSREKKESFPLTVTSAQKNPTAFYLCASSILTGGVETQYFGPGTRLLVL.

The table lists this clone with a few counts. This CDR3 reads CSVISGAREKLFF. The DNA for the CDR3 is TGCAGCGTTATATCAGGGGCGCGGGAAAAACTGTTTTTT. This rearrangement joins TRBV29-1 to TRBJ1-4; TRBD1 is a possible D gene (6 bases). Between the trimmed V and J ends, which lost 5 bases and 8 bases, there was a span of 15 bases. The CDR3 is 13 residues long. The germline gives CDR1 SQVTM, CDR2 ANQGSEA.

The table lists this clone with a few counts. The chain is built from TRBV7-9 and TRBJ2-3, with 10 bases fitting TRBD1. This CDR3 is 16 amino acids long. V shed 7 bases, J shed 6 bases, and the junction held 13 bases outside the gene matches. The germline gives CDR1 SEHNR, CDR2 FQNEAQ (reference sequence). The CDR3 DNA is TGTGCCAGCACCGAGGGGACAGGGGCAGCCCTCGATACGCAGTATTTT. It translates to CASTEGTGAALDTQYF.

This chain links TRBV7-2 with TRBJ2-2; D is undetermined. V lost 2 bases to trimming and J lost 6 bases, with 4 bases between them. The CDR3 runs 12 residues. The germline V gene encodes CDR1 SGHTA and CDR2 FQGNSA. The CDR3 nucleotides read TGTGCCAGCAGCTTATCTCCCGGGGAGCTGTTTTTT. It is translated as CASSLSPGELFF.

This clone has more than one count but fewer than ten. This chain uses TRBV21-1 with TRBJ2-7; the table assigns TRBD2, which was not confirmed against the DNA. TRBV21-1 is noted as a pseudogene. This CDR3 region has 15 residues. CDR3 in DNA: TGTGCCAGCAGCAAGGGCCCTAGCGGGGGGCCCGGGCAGTACTTC. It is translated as CASSKGPSGGPGQYF.

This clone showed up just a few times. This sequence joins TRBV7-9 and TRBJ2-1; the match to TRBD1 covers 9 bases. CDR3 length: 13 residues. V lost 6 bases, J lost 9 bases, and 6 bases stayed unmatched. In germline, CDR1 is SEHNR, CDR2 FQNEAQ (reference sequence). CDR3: CASRKKQGAEQFF. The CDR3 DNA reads TGTGCCAGCAGGAAGAAACAGGGGGCTGAGCAGTTCTTC.

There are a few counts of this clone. Here the CDR3 DNA reads TGTGCCAGCAGCGTAGGCTCGGACAGACGGGCTTTCTTT. It yields the protein CASSVGSDRRAFF. The genes are TRBV9 and TRBJ1-1; D is perhaps TRBD1 (6 bases). The germline V and J ends were trimmed by 0 bases and 11 bases, with 14 bases remaining between them. The CDR3 covers 13 residues. Germline V gene lookup returns CDR1 SGDLS and CDR2 YYNGEE.

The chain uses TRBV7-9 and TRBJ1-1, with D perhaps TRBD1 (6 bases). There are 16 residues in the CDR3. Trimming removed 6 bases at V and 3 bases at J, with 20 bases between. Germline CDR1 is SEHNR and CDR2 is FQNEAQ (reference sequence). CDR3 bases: TGTGCCAGCAGGCCAACCATGGGGGCATCGGACACTGAAGCTTTCTTT. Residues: CASRPTMGASDTEAFF.

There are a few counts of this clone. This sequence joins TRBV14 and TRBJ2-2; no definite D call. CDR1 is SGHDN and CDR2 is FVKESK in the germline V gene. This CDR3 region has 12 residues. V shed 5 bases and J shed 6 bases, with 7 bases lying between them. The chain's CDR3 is CASSKVAGELFF. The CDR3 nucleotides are TGTGCCAGCAGCAAAGTAGCCGGGGAGCTGTTTTTT.

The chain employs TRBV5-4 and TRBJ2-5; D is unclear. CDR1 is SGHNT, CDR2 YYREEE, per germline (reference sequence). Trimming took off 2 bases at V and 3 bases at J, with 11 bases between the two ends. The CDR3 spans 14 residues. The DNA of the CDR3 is TGTGCCAGCAGCTTCGCAGGCTCGGAAGAGACCCAGTACTTC. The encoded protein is CASSFAGSEETQYF.

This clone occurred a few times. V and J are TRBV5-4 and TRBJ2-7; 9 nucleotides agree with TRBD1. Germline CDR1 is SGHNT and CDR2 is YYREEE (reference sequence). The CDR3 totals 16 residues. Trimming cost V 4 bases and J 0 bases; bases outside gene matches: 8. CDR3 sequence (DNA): TGTGCCAGCAGCCCCGGACCGGGACAGGGCTCCTACGAGCAGTACTTC. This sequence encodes CASSPGPGQGSYEQYF.

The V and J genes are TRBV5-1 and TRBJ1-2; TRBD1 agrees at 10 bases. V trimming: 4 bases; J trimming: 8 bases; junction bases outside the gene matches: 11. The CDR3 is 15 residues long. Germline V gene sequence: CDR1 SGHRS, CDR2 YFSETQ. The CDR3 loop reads CASSLYTGQGEGYTF. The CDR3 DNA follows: TGCGCCAGCAGCCTATACACCGGACAGGGGGAGGGCTACACCTTC.

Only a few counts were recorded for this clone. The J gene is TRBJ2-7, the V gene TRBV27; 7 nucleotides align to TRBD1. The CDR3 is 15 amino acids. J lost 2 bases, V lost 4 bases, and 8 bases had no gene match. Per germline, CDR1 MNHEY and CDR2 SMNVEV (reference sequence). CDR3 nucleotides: TGTGCCAGCAGTTCCACAGGGGACCCTCCCTACGAGCAGTACTTC. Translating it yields CASSSTGDPPYEQYF.

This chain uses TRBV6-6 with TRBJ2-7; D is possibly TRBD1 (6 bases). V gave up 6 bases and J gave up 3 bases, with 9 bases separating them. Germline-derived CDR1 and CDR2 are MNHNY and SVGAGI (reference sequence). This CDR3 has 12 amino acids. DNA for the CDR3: TGTGCCAGCAGGGAACAGGGCTACGAGCAGTACTTC. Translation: CASREQGYEQYF.

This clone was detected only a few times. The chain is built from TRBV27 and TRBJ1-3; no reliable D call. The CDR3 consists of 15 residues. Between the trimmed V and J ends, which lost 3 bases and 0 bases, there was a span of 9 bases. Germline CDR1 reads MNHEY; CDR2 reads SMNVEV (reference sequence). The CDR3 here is CASSLVGDSGNTIYF. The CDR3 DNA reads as TGTGCCAGCAGTTTGGTGGGCGACTCTGGAAACACCATATATTTT.

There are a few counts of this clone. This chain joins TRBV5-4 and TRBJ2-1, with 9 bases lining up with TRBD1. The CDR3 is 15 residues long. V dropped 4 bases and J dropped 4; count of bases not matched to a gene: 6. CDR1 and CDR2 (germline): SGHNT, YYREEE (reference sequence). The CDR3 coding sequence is TGTGCCAGCAGCGTCCGGGACAGGGATTACAATGAGCAGTTCTTC. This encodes CASSVRDRDYNEQFF.